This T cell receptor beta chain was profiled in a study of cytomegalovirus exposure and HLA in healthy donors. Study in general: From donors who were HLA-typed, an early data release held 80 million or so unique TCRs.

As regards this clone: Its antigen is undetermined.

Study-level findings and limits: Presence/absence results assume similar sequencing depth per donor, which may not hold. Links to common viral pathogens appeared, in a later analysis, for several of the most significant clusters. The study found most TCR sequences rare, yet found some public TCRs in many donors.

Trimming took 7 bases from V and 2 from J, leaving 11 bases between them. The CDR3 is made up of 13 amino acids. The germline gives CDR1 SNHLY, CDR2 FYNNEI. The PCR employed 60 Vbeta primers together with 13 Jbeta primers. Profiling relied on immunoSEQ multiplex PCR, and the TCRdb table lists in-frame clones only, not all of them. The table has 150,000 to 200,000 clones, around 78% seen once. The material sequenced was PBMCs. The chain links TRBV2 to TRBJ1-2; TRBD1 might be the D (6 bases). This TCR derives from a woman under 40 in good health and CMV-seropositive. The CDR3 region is CASNIQGNYGYTF. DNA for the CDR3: TGTGCCAGCAATATCCAGGGGAACTATGGCTACACCTTC.